One sample yielded the 23 T cell receptor beta chains listed below, sequenced in a study of CD8+CD57+ T cells in acquired aplastic anemia. Genomic DNA, the template, was used for profiling of the TCR beta VDJ and CDR3. TCRdb called the reads again in MiXCR, with one record for every CDR3 protein. Among 75,000 to 90,000 distinct CDR3 sequences, more than 40% were seen once, and the ten largest hold approximately 60%. Sequenced sample: sorted CD4+, CD8+, or CD8+CD57+ T cells (not recorded which) from PBMCs. The receptors originated from a human donor in good health, serving as a control.

At least ten counts were recorded for this clonotype. The chain joins TRBV9 to TRBJ2-1, with 7 positions matching TRBD2. V lost 0 bases, J lost 7 bases, and 10 bases stayed unmatched. This CDR3 comprises 16 residues. From germline, CDR1 is SGDLS and CDR2 YYNGEE. The CDR3 sequence: CASSVVVRGVGNEQFF. The CDR3 DNA follows: TGTGCCAGCAGCGTAGTCGTCCGGGGGGTGGGGAATGAGCAGTTCTTC.

This clonotype was found many times. The chain uses TRBV6-1 and TRBJ2-7, with a possible D match to TRBD1 (6 bases). Looked up from germline, CDR1 is MNHNS and CDR2 is SASEGT. The CDR3 runs 16 residues. The V end was cut by 2 bases, the J end by 6 bases, with 20 bases between. The CDR3 loop is CASSETSRDIYFEQYF. The CDR3 nucleotides read TGTGCCAGCAGTGAAACGTCCCGGGACATTTATTTCGAGCAGTACTTC.

The chain joins TRBV29-1 to TRBJ2-7; 10 bases match TRBD1. Germline CDR1 is SQVTM and CDR2 is ANQGSEA. The CDR3 is made up of 14 amino acids. With 3 bases clipped from V and 4 bases from J, the junction kept 6 bases outside the gene matches. The CDR3 sequence: CSVDKTGGSYEQYF. The CDR3 nucleotides read TGCAGCGTTGACAAGACAGGGGGCTCTTACGAGCAGTACTTC.

This chain uses TRBV2 with TRBJ1-3; possible D gene TRBD1, 5 bases. The CDR3 sequence is 15 residues long. The germline gives CDR1 SNHLY, CDR2 FYNNEI. The V and J ends lost 4 bases and 4 bases respectively, with 14 bases between them. The CDR3 DNA sequence: TGTGCCAGCAGTGCACTAATCCGACAGGGAAACACCATATATTTT. It yields the protein CASSALIRQGNTIYF.

In its sample, this clonotype was seen a few times. V usage is TRBV27 and J usage is TRBJ2-7; D is perhaps TRBD1 (5 bases). V dropped 3 bases and J dropped 5 bases, with 17 bases sitting between them. The CDR3 has 15 residues. The germline V gene has CDR1 MNHEY and CDR2 SMNVEV (reference sequence). DNA of the CDR3: TGTGCCAGCAGTTTGTCCCCAGGGTTTTCCGACGAGCAGTACTTC. Residues: CASSLSPGFSDEQYF.

This clonotype was detected ten times or more. This rearrangement joins TRBV10-3 to TRBJ2-1; unclear D gene. Trimming left V 3 bases short and J 0 bases short, with 3 bases between. Looked up from germline, CDR1 is ENHRY and CDR2 is SYGVKD. The CDR3 has 13 amino acids. The CDR3 region has the DNA TGTGCCATCAGTGATGGCTCCTACAATGAGCAGTTCTTC. It is translated as CAISDGSYNEQFF.

The rearrangement uses TRBV25-1 and TRBJ1-1, with D hard to call. The germline V and J ends were trimmed by 5 bases and 1 base, with 14 bases remaining between them. This CDR3 comprises 15 residues. The germline gives CDR1 MGHDK, CDR2 SYGVNS. The CDR3: CASSLSGVWNTEAFF. The CDR3 region has the DNA TGTGCCAGCAGTTTATCGGGAGTCTGGAACACTGAAGCTTTCTTT.

Of note for this clonotype: A much larger clone differs by one base, so this may be a read error. The chain links TRBV5-4 to TRBJ1-2; a weak D match, TRBD1 (6 bases). CDR1 and CDR2 (germline): SGHNT, YYREEE (reference sequence). The CDR3 is 13 amino acids. The V end was cut by 7 bases, the J end by 7 bases, with 17 bases between. The CDR3 is CASLRDQGSGYTF. The CDR3, as DNA: TGTGCCAGCCTGCGAGACCAGGGGAGTGGCTACACCTTC.

Worth noting for this clonotype: Germline is not matched at one junction end, which may reflect a read error. This chain links TRBV24-1 with TRBJ2-3; TRBD1 agrees at 7 bases. The CDR3 totals 16 residues. Germline V gives CDR1 KGHDR, CDR2 SFDVKD. CDR3 loop: CATSDFVDRDTDTQYF. The CDR3 DNA is TGTGCCACCAGCGATTTTGTAGACAGGGACACAGATACGCAGTATTTT.

The genes are TRBV29-1 and TRBJ2-7, with D unresolved. Germline V gene sequence: CDR1 SQVTM, CDR2 ANQGSEA. V shed 4 bases and J shed 3 bases, with 13 bases lying between them. This CDR3 spans 13 amino acids. Here the CDR3 reads CSVVYEWSYEQYF. The CDR3, as DNA: TGCAGCGTTGTGTATGAGTGGAGCTACGAGCAGTACTTC.

The V call is TRBV29-1, the J call TRBJ1-2; D remains ambiguous. CDR1 and CDR2 (germline): SQVTM, ANQGSEA. CDR3 length: 13 residues. Trimming took 0 bases from V and 8 from J, leaving 13 bases between them. The CDR3 sequence is CSVEDRTSKGYTF. In DNA form, the CDR3 reads TGCAGCGTTGAAGACAGGACCTCTAAAGGCTACACCTTC.

Points on this clonotype: The junction departs from the called germline gene at one end, perhaps through a read error. The chain has TRBV24-1 and TRBJ2-1; possibly TRBD2 for D (6 bases). The CDR3 contains 12 residues. Germline V gives CDR1 KGHDR, CDR2 SFDVKD. The CDR3 region is CAASRGIDEQFF. The CDR3 coding sequence is TGTGCCGCCAGTCGGGGGATCGACGAGCAGTTCTTC.

This chain links TRBV7-9 with TRBJ2-5; D ambiguous. This CDR3 is built from 11 residues. CDR1 is SEHNR, CDR2 FQNEAQ, per germline (reference sequence). Deletions cut 8 bases from V and 2 bases from J, with 6 bases between. The CDR3: CASGWQETQYF. For the CDR3, the DNA is TGTGCCAGCGGGTGGCAAGAGACCCAGTACTTC.

The gene calls are TRBV25-1 and TRBJ2-7; D tentatively reads TRBD1 or TRBD2 (5 bases each). The V gene's germline CDR1 is MGHDK and CDR2 SYGVNS. V lost 6 bases to trimming and J lost 3 bases, with 15 bases between them. This CDR3 comprises 14 residues. CDR3: CASSPRSGGYEQYF. CDR3 coding DNA: TGTGCCAGCAGCCCCCGTTCTGGGGGCTACGAGCAGTACTTC.

This clonotype was found many times. V is TRBV20-1 and J is TRBJ2-3; 9 bases map to TRBD2. Germline-derived CDR1 and CDR2 are DFQATT and SNEGSKA (reference sequence). The CDR3 is 14 residues long. Trimming removed 1 base from V and 4 bases from J; junction bases left unmatched: 3. CDR3 sequence reads: CSARGLAGSDTQYF. The CDR3 nucleotides read TGCAGTGCTAGAGGTCTAGCGGGGTCAGATACGCAGTATTTT.

This clonotype appeared many times. The chain uses TRBV5-1 and TRBJ2-3; 9 bases are a match to TRBD1. Unmatched junction bases numbered 6, after V lost 3 bases and J lost 1 base. The germline CDR1 and CDR2 sequences are SGHRS and YFSETQ. The CDR3 runs 16 residues. The CDR3 spells CASSSGQGKGTDTQYF. The CDR3 DNA sequence: TGCGCCAGCAGCTCGGGACAGGGAAAAGGCACAGATACGCAGTATTTT.

The V and J genes are TRBV24-1 and TRBJ1-1, with D perhaps matching TRBD1 (5 bases). V lost 2 bases and J lost 5, with 11 bases in between. Germline CDR1 reads KGHDR; CDR2 reads SFDVKD. The CDR3 consists of 14 residues. The CDR3 region has the DNA TGTGCCACCAGTGATTCACAGGCTTATACTGAAGCTTTCTTT. Its translation is CATSDSQAYTEAFF.

The chain recombines TRBV2 with TRBJ1-6; TRBD1 agrees at 7 bases. The CDR3 runs to 14 residues. Trimming cost V 8 bases and J 10 bases; bases outside gene matches: 11. Germline values: CDR1 SNHLY, CDR2 FYNNEI. CDR3 bases: TGTGCCAGCGGGGGGACGAGGGGGCGATCACCCCTCCACTTT. This encodes CASGGTRGRSPLHF.

About this clonotype itself: A read error may explain this, as a much larger clone is one base away. The chain carries TRBV9 and TRBJ2-2; perhaps TRBD1 as D (5 bases). CDR3 length equals 12 residues. Per the germline V gene, CDR1 is SGDLS and CDR2 is YYNGEE. The CDR3 sequence: CASTKTEKTLLF. Written as DNA, the CDR3 is TGTGCCAGCACCAAGACAGAAAAAACCCTGCTTTTT.

The V gene is TRBV10-2, the J gene TRBJ1-5, with a weak D call TRBD1 (6 bases). CDR3 size: 14 residues. V lost 6 bases and J lost 8, with 17 bases in between. The germline CDR1 and CDR2 sequences are WSHSY and SAAADI. The CDR3 loop is CASRSGTPLEPQHF. DNA for the CDR3: TGCGCCAGCAGATCCGGGACACCTCTGGAGCCCCAGCATTTT.

This clonotype occurred a few times. V is TRBV2 and J is TRBJ1-1; D is perhaps TRBD1 (5 bases). Germline CDR1 SNHLY, CDR2 FYNNEI. V dropped 7 bases and J dropped 6 bases, with 9 bases sitting between them. The CDR3 totals 11 residues. In nucleotides, the CDR3 is TGTGCCAGCACCTACAGGTCTGAAGCTTTCTTT. Amino acids: CASTYRSEAFF.

The chain is built from TRBV15 and TRBJ1-2; D gene ambiguous. The V end was cut by 2 bases, the J end by 2 bases, with 18 bases between. Germline CDR1 reads LNHNV; CDR2 reads YYDKDF (reference sequence). There are 17 residues in the CDR3. The chain's CDR3 is CATSRTSSVGLNYGYTF. The CDR3 nucleotides are TGTGCCACCAGCAGAACCTCGTCTGTAGGGCTGAACTATGGCTACACCTTC.

The chain combines TRBV19 with TRBJ1-1; D call uncertain. CDR3 length: 12 amino acids. V lost 5 bases and J lost 7, with 11 bases in between. Germline CDR1 is LNHDA and CDR2 is SQIVND (reference sequence). CDR3 nucleotide sequence: TGTGCCAGTAGTTTATCCGACGATGAAGCTTTCTTT. Translation gives CASSLSDDEAFF. Full variable domain (rest looked up from reference TRBV19 and TRBJ1-1): DGGITQSPKYLFRKEGQNVTLSCEQNLNHDAMYWYRQDPGQGLRLIYYSQIVNDFQKGDIAEGYSVSREKKESFPLTVTSAQKNPTAFYLCASSLSDDEAFFGQGTRLTVV.